The clone carrying this T cell receptor beta chain was detected ten times or more. Its antigen is unidentified. One entry per CDR3 protein, called by TCRdb with MiXCR from the 5' RACE reads. This repertoire shows approximately 240,000 distinct CDR3 sequences, approximately 16% found once; its top ten account for around 3.7%. V shed 0 bases and J 4 bases; nucleotides not matched to a gene: 10. Germline V gene data show CDR1 as DFQATT and CDR2 as SNEGSKA (reference sequence). This CDR3 has 16 amino acids. The sample comes from a study of T-cell memory formation after mild COVID-19. Study-level points and caveats: The CD4+ clones that contracted clustered mainly within CM and EM, and the CD8+ clones concentrated in EMRA. Some SARS-CoV-2-responding clones were already detected in memory before infection. Later expanders leaned toward CD4+, whereas clones contracting from day 15 to 85 were balanced CD4/CD8.

The sequence was obtained from a man aged 18 to 30 who had mild COVID-19 (a few samples of this study predate the infection). Cell type and time point are not known. Sequences were obtained from PBMCs or a T cell subset sorted from them (not recorded which). This chain joins TRBV20-1 and TRBJ2-5, with 8 nucleotides matching TRBD2. The CDR3 nucleotides are TGCAGTGCTAGAGATCTGAGAGCGGGGGTAGCAGAGACCCAGTACTTC. Translated, it gives CSARDLRAGVAETQYF.